This T cell receptor (beta chain) was found in a study of blood T cell repertoires in COVID-19. Overall study: Sites in the United States, Italy and Spain provided acute and convalescent COVID-19 samples.

The count of this clone is one. The CDR3 is 15 amino acids. Trimming took off 6 bases at V and 3 bases at J, with 18 bases between the two ends. Germline CDR1 MNHEY, CDR2 SVGAGI. In the original workflow: Estimation of nucleated cell counts was performed using reference gene primer amplification. The protocol was immunoSEQ multiplex PCR, while the TCRdb copy is restricted to in-frame clones and leaves out a portion. V and J calls plus clone size are reproduced from that table; the DNA served to infer D and trimming. The sample yields approximately 670,000 clones, 85% to 90% seen once. This sequence joins TRBV6-5 and TRBJ2-7; the D gene is possibly TRBD1 (5 bases). The sequenced sample consisted of peripheral blood. The sequence was collected from a woman younger than 30 with acute or convalescent COVID-19. The CDR3 is CASSLTENSIYEQYF. For the CDR3, the DNA is TGTGCCAGCAGCTTGACAGAAAATAGCATCTACGAGCAGTACTTC.